These 14 T cell receptor beta chains came from one sample sequenced in a study of blood T cell repertoires in COVID-19. The data were produced by immunoSEQ multiplex PCR, yet TCRdb's version contains in-frame clones alone and is incomplete. The sample yields about 92,000 clones, 75% to 90% seen once. Sequenced: peripheral blood. Receptors originate from a woman aged 70-85 years with acute or convalescent COVID-19.

This CDR3 reads CASSPRGPSTYNEQFF. The CDR3 DNA sequence: TGTGCCAGCAGCCCCAGAGGGCCTTCGACCTACAATGAGCAGTTCTTC. The rearrangement joins TRBV3-1 (or the pseudogene TRBV3-2) to TRBJ2-1, with TRBD2 as a possible D gene (5 bases). This CDR3 is built from 16 residues. Germline V lookup: CDR1 LGHDT, CDR2 YNNKEL (reference sequence). V was cut by 4 bases and J by 2 bases, with 15 bases left in between.

Written as DNA, the CDR3 is TGTGCCATCAGTGAGCCCCGAGGGCCTTACGAGCAGTACTTC. Its translation: CAISEPRGPYEQYF. The V call is TRBV10-3, the J call TRBJ2-7; D is possibly TRBD2 (5 bases). V lost 2 bases and J lost 4, with 12 bases in between. CDR1 and CDR2 (germline): ENHRY, SYGVKD. CDR3 length: 14 residues.

The chain combines TRBV14 with TRBJ2-7; 7 bases agree with TRBD1. This CDR3 has 15 residues. J lost 5 bases, V lost 1 base, and 8 bases had no gene match. Germline CDR1 is SGHDN and CDR2 is FVKESK. The CDR3 sequence: CASSQVRQGWDEQYF. The CDR3, as DNA: TGTGCCAGCAGCCAAGTACGACAGGGCTGGGACGAGCAGTACTTC.

The CDR3 bases are TGTGCCAGTAATAAGGGGAAGAACTATGGCTACACCTTC. Protein: CASNKGKNYGYTF. This chain connects TRBV19 to TRBJ1-2; D may be TRBD1 (5 bases). Germline CDR1 is LNHDA and CDR2 is SQIVND (reference sequence). V gave up 7 bases and J gave up 2 bases, with 11 bases separating them. The CDR3 totals 13 residues.

This clone has a handful of counts. The rearrangement joins TRBV28 to TRBJ1-5; D perhaps matches TRBD1 (5 bases). V was shortened by 8 bases and J by 0 bases, with 14 bases between the two germline ends. CDR1 and CDR2 (germline): MDHEN, SYDVKM. The CDR3 covers 15 residues. For the CDR3, the DNA is TGTGCCAGCCTCACTCAGGGATATAGCAATCAGCCCCAGCATTTT. It codes for CASLTQGYSNQPQHF. Looking up the rest from reference TRBV28 and TRBJ1-5 gives the full variable domain: DVKVTQSSRYLVKRTGEKVFLECVQDMDHENMFWYRQDPGLGLRLIYFSYDVKMKEKGDIPEGYSVSREKKERFSLILESASTNQTSMYLCASLTQGYSNQPQHFGDGTRLSIL.

This chain links TRBV6-1 with TRBJ2-5; TRBD1 agrees at 11 bases. The CDR3 runs to 15 residues. Germline-derived CDR1 and CDR2 are MNHNS and SASEGT. With 2 bases clipped from V and 8 bases from J, the junction kept 7 bases outside the gene matches. CDR3 loop: CASSEMRTGGDTQYF. The CDR3, as DNA: TGTGCCAGCAGTGAAATGAGGACAGGGGGCGACACCCAGTACTTC.

This clone was picked up a small number of times. CDR3: CASSETGSYNEQFF. The DNA for the CDR3 is TGTGCCAGCAGTGAGACAGGGAGTTACAATGAGCAGTTCTTC. The chain carries TRBV2 and TRBJ2-1, with 7 nucleotides matching TRBD1. Looked up from germline, CDR1 is SNHLY and CDR2 is FYNNEI. This CDR3 comprises 14 residues. The ends lost 3 bases at V and 4 bases at J; junction bases unmatched: 3.

The chain links TRBV19 to TRBJ2-1; D remains ambiguous. V lost 0 bases, J lost 3 bases, and 3 bases lay in between. This CDR3 is 13 amino acids long. CDR1 and CDR2 (germline): LNHDA, SQIVND (reference sequence). CDR3 DNA: TGTGCCAGTAGTATAGACATCTACAATGAGCAGTTCTTC. It translates to CASSIDIYNEQFF.

The CDR3 DNA is TGTGCCAGCAGCTTAGGGACTAGTACGGTCACAGATACGCAGTATTTT. Translating gives CASSLGTSTVTDTQYF. This rearrangement joins TRBV7-8 to TRBJ2-3; 7 nucleotides align to TRBD2. The CDR3 runs 16 residues. V was pared by 1 base and J by 2 bases, with 6 bases of the junction left unmatched. The germline V gene has CDR1 SGHVS and CDR2 FQNEAQ. Based on the CDR3 plus reference TRBV7-8 and TRBJ2-3, the full variable domain is GAGVSQSPRYKVAKRGQDVALRCDPISGHVSLFWYQQALGQGPEFLTYFQNEAQLDKSGLPSDRFFAERPEGSVSTLKIQRTQQEDSAVYLCASSLGTSTVTDTQYFGPGTRLTVL.

This clone came up a few times. The chain recombines TRBV6-5 with TRBJ1-2; unclear D gene. The CDR3 runs 13 residues. V was pared by 8 bases and J by 2 bases, with 12 bases between. Germline assignment: CDR1 MNHEY and CDR2 SVGAGI. CDR3 amino acids: CASREGRNYGYTF. The CDR3 DNA reads as TGTGCCAGCCGGGAGGGTAGAAACTATGGCTACACCTTC.

The V gene is TRBV20-1, the J gene TRBJ1-1; 8 bases match TRBD1. The germline V gene encodes CDR1 DFQATT and CDR2 SNEGSKA (reference sequence). After removal of 3 bases from V and 4 bases from J, the junction contained 10 bases not matched to a gene. The CDR3 has 15 amino acids. In nucleotides, the CDR3 is TGCAGTGCTAGTGAGACAGGGGTCTGGATCACTGAAGCTTTCTTT. Protein sequence: CSASETGVWITEAFF.

The chain has TRBV19 and TRBJ1-2; D remains ambiguous. V was shortened by 3 bases and J by 0 bases, with 8 bases between the two germline ends. CDR1 is LNHDA and CDR2 is SQIVND in the germline V gene (reference sequence). The CDR3 spans 14 residues. The CDR3 DNA is TGTGCCAGTAGTATCGGGTCGGCTAACTATGGCTACACCTTC. This gives the protein CASSIGSANYGYTF.

V gene TRBV9 combines with J gene TRBJ2-3; 12 nucleotides agree with TRBD2. Germline V gene lookup returns CDR1 SGDLS and CDR2 YYNGEE. Trimming took 4 bases from V and 5 from J; bases not matched to a gene: 8. The CDR3 spans 16 residues. Here the CDR3 reads CASSPPSGGAKDTQYF. The CDR3 nucleotides read TGTGCCAGCAGCCCTCCTAGCGGGGGGGCCAAAGATACGCAGTATTTT.

This clone was observed a handful of times. This chain uses TRBV5-6 with TRBJ2-7; no definite D call. The V end lost 4 bases, the J end lost 2 bases, and 7 bases lay between the germline ends. CDR3 length equals 12 residues. The germline V gene encodes CDR1 SGHDT and CDR2 YYEEEE. The CDR3 protein is CASSVEPYEQYF. The CDR3 DNA is TGTGCCAGCAGCGTAGAACCCTACGAGCAGTACTTC.